These T cell receptor beta chains were read from a single sample in a study of T cell clones after liver transplantation. Here immunoSEQ multiplex PCR was the method, and the copy in TCRdb shows in-frame clones only, minus some. The data show approximately 55,000 clones, with over 55% seen just once and about 10% held by the top ten. Here the sequenced sample was CD4+ T cells from blood, taken 54 months after liver transplant. The receptor source for this set is a human patient who received a liver transplant. Some T cells may be graft donor cells. Each CDR3 is given with its conserved first and last residue. D genes are given only for firm matches. For some rows the clone size is stated as once, few or many, or as a class when expanded; others skip it.

cdr3_nt: TGTGCCAGCAGCTTAGGCAGCAGCTCCTACGAGCAGTACTTC; cdr3_aa: CASSLGSSSYEQYF; v_call: TRBV7-9; d_call: -; j_call: TRBJ2-7; clone_size: -; cdr3_length: 14
cdr3_nt: TGTGCCAGCAGCCTTGACGTCGGAAGCAATCAGCCCCAGCATTTT; cdr3_aa: CASSLDVGSNQPQHF; v_call: TRBV5-4; d_call: -; j_call: TRBJ1-5; clone_size: -; cdr3_length: 15
cdr3_nt: TGTGCCAGCAGCCTCGGGACCCTCGGGGCTAACTATGGCTACACCTTC; cdr3_aa: CASSLGTLGANYGYTF; v_call: TRBV14; d_call: -; j_call: TRBJ1-2; clone_size: -; cdr3_length: 16
cdr3_nt: TGTGCCAGCAGCCTAAGACAGGGGGGTAGCACAGATACGCAGTATTTT; cdr3_aa: CASSLRQGGSTDTQYF; v_call: TRBV7-2; d_call: TRBD1; j_call: TRBJ2-3; clone_size: -; cdr3_length: 16
cdr3_nt: TGCAGCGTCGCTACAGGGGAAGAGACCCAGTACTTC; cdr3_aa: CSVATGEETQYF; v_call: TRBV29-1; d_call: TRBD1; j_call: TRBJ2-5; clone_size: few; cdr3_length: 12
cdr3_nt: TGTGCCAGCAGCCCTTGGTATGAGCAGTTCTTC; cdr3_aa: CASSPWYEQFF; v_call: TRBV11-2; d_call: -; j_call: TRBJ2-1; clone_size: -; cdr3_length: 11
cdr3_nt: TGTGCCAGTAGTTCTGATTCTACGGATACGCAGTATTTT; cdr3_aa: CASSSDSTDTQYF; v_call: TRBV19; d_call: -; j_call: TRBJ2-3; clone_size: -; cdr3_length: 13
cdr3_nt: TGTGCCAGCAGTGTCGCAGTTGGATTCTCCTATGGCTACACCTTC; cdr3_aa: CASSVAVGFSYGYTF; v_call: TRBV2; d_call: -; j_call: TRBJ1-2; clone_size: -; cdr3_length: 15
cdr3_nt: TGTGCCAGCAGCTCAGCGGGACTGTATGGCTACACCTTC; cdr3_aa: CASSSAGLYGYTF; v_call: TRBV28; d_call: -; j_call: TRBJ1-2; clone_size: -; cdr3_length: 13
cdr3_nt: TGCAGCGTCGGACAGGGGAAGACTGAAGCTTTCTTT; cdr3_aa: CSVGQGKTEAFF; v_call: TRBV29-1; d_call: TRBD1; j_call: TRBJ1-1; clone_size: -; cdr3_length: 12
cdr3_nt: TGTGCCAGCAGTGCTGTTCGGTCTGGAAACACCATATATTTT; cdr3_aa: CASSAVRSGNTIYF; v_call: TRBV28; d_call: -; j_call: TRBJ1-3; clone_size: -; cdr3_length: 14
cdr3_nt: TGTGCCACCAGCAGGGGACAGGGGGCAACTGAAGCTTTCTTT; cdr3_aa: CATSRGQGATEAFF; v_call: TRBV15; d_call: TRBD1; j_call: TRBJ1-1; clone_size: -; cdr3_length: 14
cdr3_nt: TGCGCCAGCAGCTTGGGAGGGGGATCACCCTACGAGCAGTACTTC; cdr3_aa: CASSLGGGSPYEQYF; v_call: TRBV5-1; d_call: -; j_call: TRBJ2-7; clone_size: -; cdr3_length: 15
cdr3_nt: TGTGCCAGCTCACCACCTAGCGGGGGCCGCACAGATACGCAGTATTTT; cdr3_aa: CASSPPSGGRTDTQYF; v_call: TRBV18; d_call: TRBD2; j_call: TRBJ2-3; clone_size: -; cdr3_length: 16
cdr3_nt: TGTGCCAGCAGTGACAGGGGAATTAGCAATCAGCCCCAGCATTTT; cdr3_aa: CASSDRGISNQPQHF; v_call: TRBV6-1; d_call: -; j_call: TRBJ1-5; clone_size: -; cdr3_length: 15
cdr3_nt: TGTGCCAGCAGCCCATACCTAGCGGGGGGCAGCGAGCAGTACTTC; cdr3_aa: CASSPYLAGGSEQYF; v_call: TRBV7-2; d_call: TRBD2; j_call: TRBJ2-7; clone_size: -; cdr3_length: 15
cdr3_nt: TGTGCCAGCAGAAGACAGGGGGCTGAAGCTTTCTTT; cdr3_aa: CASRRQGAEAFF; v_call: TRBV6-1; d_call: TRBD1; j_call: TRBJ1-1; clone_size: few; cdr3_length: 12
cdr3_nt: TGTGCCAGCAGTTCCCTGGTGGGATATAATTCACCCCTCCACTTT; cdr3_aa: CASSSLVGYNSPLHF; v_call: TRBV27; d_call: -; j_call: TRBJ1-6; clone_size: -; cdr3_length: 15
cdr3_nt: TGTGCCAGCAGTGACTCGGGACAGAACACCGGGGAGCTGTTTTTT; cdr3_aa: CASSDSGQNTGELFF; v_call: TRBV6-4; d_call: -; j_call: TRBJ2-2; clone_size: -; cdr3_length: 15
cdr3_nt: TGTGCCAGCAGCCACCCGAGGGGGGCCTCGGTCACCGGGGAGCTGTTTTTT; cdr3_aa: CASSHPRGASVTGELFF; v_call: TRBV7-2; d_call: -; j_call: TRBJ2-2; clone_size: -; cdr3_length: 17
cdr3_nt: TGCGCCAGCAGTGACCCGAGACTAGAAGAGACCCAGTACTTC; cdr3_aa: CASSDPRLEETQYF; v_call: TRBV10-1; d_call: -; j_call: TRBJ2-5; clone_size: medium-sized; cdr3_length: 14
cdr3_nt: TGTGCCAGTAGTATTCACAGGTCCAATGAGCAGTTCTTC; cdr3_aa: CASSIHRSNEQFF; v_call: TRBV19; d_call: -; j_call: TRBJ2-1; clone_size: -; cdr3_length: 13
cdr3_nt: TGCGCCAGCAGCTTGGGTGGTTGGGTTGACGGGGCCAACGTCCTGACTTTC; cdr3_aa: CASSLGGWVDGANVLTF; v_call: TRBV5-1; d_call: -; j_call: TRBJ2-6; clone_size: few; cdr3_length: 17
cdr3_nt: TGTGCCACGCTTGGACAGGGGAGCTATGAGCAGTTCTTC; cdr3_aa: CATLGQGSYEQFF; v_call: TRBV18; d_call: TRBD1; j_call: TRBJ2-1; clone_size: once; cdr3_length: 13
cdr3_nt: TGCGCCAGCAGTGACCCCAAGAGGCCCGGGAATGAGCAGTTCTTC; cdr3_aa: CASSDPKRPGNEQFF; v_call: TRBV10-1; d_call: -; j_call: TRBJ2-1; clone_size: few; cdr3_length: 15
cdr3_nt: TGTGCCAGCATCGAGGGGAGGAACGAGCAGTACTTC; cdr3_aa: CASIEGRNEQYF; v_call: TRBV2; d_call: -; j_call: TRBJ2-7; clone_size: -; cdr3_length: 12
cdr3_nt: TGTGCCAGCAGTTTCCCCCCCTTTCCCCTTAGGGACAGGTCCTGGGAGCAGTACTTC; cdr3_aa: CASSFPPFPLRDRSWEQYF; v_call: TRBV28; d_call: TRBD1; j_call: TRBJ2-7; clone_size: -; cdr3_length: 19
cdr3_nt: TGCAGCGTCGGTGGGGGGACCTACGAGCAGTACTTC; cdr3_aa: CSVGGGTYEQYF; v_call: TRBV29-1; d_call: -; j_call: TRBJ2-7; clone_size: -; cdr3_length: 12
cdr3_nt: TGTGCCTGGAGTCTACAGAATAATTCACCCCTCCACTTT; cdr3_aa: CAWSLQNNSPLHF; v_call: TRBV30; d_call: -; j_call: TRBJ1-6; clone_size: once; cdr3_length: 13
cdr3_nt: TGTGCCAGCAGCTTAGACCGCCTAGGGACCCAGTACTTC; cdr3_aa: CASSLDRLGTQYF; v_call: TRBV11-2; d_call: -; j_call: TRBJ2-5; clone_size: few; cdr3_length: 13
cdr3_nt: TGTGCCAGCAGCCCCCAGCCGGGCCCCTACGAGCAGTACTTC; cdr3_aa: CASSPQPGPYEQYF; v_call: TRBV7-7; d_call: -; j_call: TRBJ2-7; clone_size: -; cdr3_length: 14
cdr3_nt: TGTGCCAGCAGTGAAGCCGGTAATTCACCCCTCCACTTT; cdr3_aa: CASSEAGNSPLHF; v_call: TRBV6-1; d_call: -; j_call: TRBJ1-6; clone_size: -; cdr3_length: 13
cdr3_nt: TGTGCCTGGGGGACAGGGGGTGGGAACACTGAAGCTTTCTTT; cdr3_aa: CAWGTGGGNTEAFF; v_call: TRBV30; d_call: TRBD1; j_call: TRBJ1-1; clone_size: once; cdr3_length: 14
cdr3_nt: TGTGCCATCACGGGGGCGCGGGAGCAGTTCTTC; cdr3_aa: CAITGAREQFF; v_call: TRBV10-3; d_call: -; j_call: TRBJ2-1; clone_size: -; cdr3_length: 11
cdr3_nt: TGTGCCAGCGGACTACTGGGCGAAGGCTCTGGGGCCAACGTCCTGACTTTC; cdr3_aa: CASGLLGEGSGANVLTF; v_call: TRBV27; d_call: -; j_call: TRBJ2-6; clone_size: -; cdr3_length: 17
cdr3_nt: TGCGCCAGCAGCCAAGCTCAGGGCTGGAATTCACCCCTCCACTTT; cdr3_aa: CASSQAQGWNSPLHF; v_call: TRBV4-1; d_call: -; j_call: TRBJ1-6; clone_size: -; cdr3_length: 15
cdr3_nt: TGTGCCAGCAGCTTAGGAGGGGGGCGGATGACTAGCACAGATACGCAGTATTTT; cdr3_aa: CASSLGGGRMTSTDTQYF; v_call: TRBV7-6; d_call: -; j_call: TRBJ2-3; clone_size: -; cdr3_length: 18
cdr3_nt: TGTGCCAGCAGTGAAGGGGGAACTAGCGGGGCCTTCTCCTACGAGCAGTACTTC; cdr3_aa: CASSEGGTSGAFSYEQYF; v_call: TRBV25-1; d_call: TRBD2; j_call: TRBJ2-7; clone_size: -; cdr3_length: 18
cdr3_nt: TGTGCCAGCAGCTTGGTCAGCCGTACCTCTGGAAACACCATATATTTT; cdr3_aa: CASSLVSRTSGNTIYF; v_call: TRBV5-4; d_call: -; j_call: TRBJ1-3; clone_size: -; cdr3_length: 16
cdr3_nt: TGTGCCAGTAGTATTTCTAAGGGACCCACCACTTACAATGAGCAGTTCTTC; cdr3_aa: CASSISKGPTTYNEQFF; v_call: TRBV19; d_call: -; j_call: TRBJ2-1; clone_size: -; cdr3_length: 17
cdr3_nt: TGTGCCAGTTCCCAGGGTTACAATCAGCCCCAGCATTTT; cdr3_aa: CASSQGYNQPQHF; v_call: TRBV19; d_call: -; j_call: TRBJ1-5; clone_size: -; cdr3_length: 13
cdr3_nt: TGTGCCAGCAGAGCAACGAGGGGGGTTGAAGCTTTCTTT; cdr3_aa: CASRATRGVEAFF; v_call: TRBV27; d_call: -; j_call: TRBJ1-1; clone_size: -; cdr3_length: 13
cdr3_nt: TGTGCCAGCAGCTCCGGGACTGCGGGCTCACCCCTCCACTTT; cdr3_aa: CASSSGTAGSPLHF; v_call: TRBV5-5; d_call: -; j_call: TRBJ1-6; clone_size: -; cdr3_length: 14
cdr3_nt: TGTGCCAGCAGTGCCCAGACAGGGGGCACTGAAGCTTTCTTT; cdr3_aa: CASSAQTGGTEAFF; v_call: TRBV6-4; d_call: TRBD1; j_call: TRBJ1-1; clone_size: medium-sized; cdr3_length: 14
cdr3_nt: TGCAGCGTTGAAGATCTCAAGGGCCACGAGCAGTACTTC; cdr3_aa: CSVEDLKGHEQYF; v_call: TRBV29-1; d_call: -; j_call: TRBJ2-7; clone_size: -; cdr3_length: 13
cdr3_nt: TGTGCCAGTACCCGGGAAGCAACTAATGAAAAACTGTTTTTT; cdr3_aa: CASTREATNEKLFF; v_call: TRBV19; d_call: -; j_call: TRBJ1-4; clone_size: -; cdr3_length: 14
cdr3_nt: TGTGCCATCGGGACAGGGGGCGCGGGGGCCCAAGAGACCCAGTACTTC; cdr3_aa: CAIGTGGAGAQETQYF; v_call: TRBV10-3; d_call: TRBD1; j_call: TRBJ2-5; clone_size: once; cdr3_length: 16
cdr3_nt: TGTGCCAGCAGTGAGAGCCGGGACAATGGCTACACCTTC; cdr3_aa: CASSESRDNGYTF; v_call: TRBV6-6; d_call: -; j_call: TRBJ1-2; clone_size: -; cdr3_length: 13
cdr3_nt: TGTGCCAGCAGTCGCTTCGAAGAGACCCAGTACTTC; cdr3_aa: CASSRFEETQYF; v_call: TRBV6-1; d_call: -; j_call: TRBJ2-5; clone_size: once; cdr3_length: 12